This TCR beta chain was sequenced in a study of blood T cell repertoires in COVID-19. For the study at large: COVID-19 samples collected from the United States, Italy and Spain covered acute and convalescent phases. PBMCs, B-cell-depleted T cells, or T cells were the source of the cDNA or gDNA that made up the material.

This clone has a handful of counts. Per the study methods: Estimation of nucleated cell counts relied on the amplification of reference gene primers. Using immunoSEQ multiplex PCR, the repertoire was profiled, and TCRdb retains in-frame clones only, with some absent. V and J calls plus clone size are reproduced from that table; the DNA served to infer D and trimming. The top ten hold about 1.5% of the sample, which has around 250,000 clones, 84% seen once. This CDR3 spans 14 amino acids. V shed 5 bases, J shed 3 bases, and the junction held 8 bases outside the gene matches. Germline assignment: CDR1 SQVTM and CDR2 ANQGSEA.

The chain employs TRBV29-1 and TRBJ2-3, with 7 bases identical to TRBD1. The sequencing input was peripheral blood. The receptor was isolated from a middle-aged woman who had recovered from COVID-19. The CDR3 here is CSVSDRVQTDTQYF. The CDR3 coding sequence is TGCAGCGTTAGCGACAGGGTTCAAACAGATACGCAGTATTTT.